This is a list of T cell receptor beta chains from one sample in a study of blood T cell repertoires in COVID-19. The protocol was immunoSEQ multiplex PCR, while the TCRdb copy is restricted to in-frame clones and leaves out a portion. The sample lists 51,000 or so clones, roughly four fifths seen once, with 5.5% to 7.5% in the top ten. Sequenced input: peripheral blood. The receptors originated from a man aged 65-85 years with active COVID-19. Both conserved end residues are part of each CDR3. A D gene is named only where the DNA matches it firmly. Clone size is given for some rows only: seen once, a few or many times, or a class if the clone is expanded.

DNA	CDR3	J	size	V	D
TGTGCCAGCAGCTTGTCAGGCAGGGGGCTCACAGATACGCAGTATTTT	CASSLSGRGLTDTQYF	TRBJ2-3	-	TRBV5-4	TRBD1
TGTGCCAGCAGCCGAACGAAGCGGAGAAGGGTCCAAGAGACCCAGTACTTC	CASSRTKRRRVQETQYF	TRBJ2-5	-	TRBV14	-
TGTGCCAGCATCGATGGGGGTGGGGGACTACGGAACACCGGGGAGCTGTTTTTT	CASIDGGGGLRNTGELFF	TRBJ2-2	once	TRBV28	TRBD2
TGTGCCAGCAGTTACTCCGCTAGGACAGGGTATAGCAATCAGCCCCAGCATTTT	CASSYSARTGYSNQPQHF	TRBJ1-5	-	TRBV6-2/TRBV6-3	TRBD1
TGTGCCAGTAGTGGACAGCCGCATGGAAGTAATAGCAATCAGCCCCAGCATTTT	CASSGQPHGSNSNQPQHF	TRBJ1-5	-	TRBV19	-
TGTGCCAGCAGCTCCTTAACTGACAGGGTTAACACCGGGGAGCTGTTTTTT	CASSSLTDRVNTGELFF	TRBJ2-2	-	TRBV5-5	TRBD1
TGTGCTAGTGGGGAACAGGGGGTCACTGAAGCTTTCTTT	CASGEQGVTEAFF	TRBJ1-1	-	TRBV12-5	TRBD1
TGCGCCAGCAGCCAAGAAAATAGGATTTTGGGCGCTGAAGCTTTCTTT	CASSQENRILGAEAFF	TRBJ1-1	few	TRBV4-3	-
TGCGCCAGCAGCTTCGGACAGAACACCGGGGAGCTGTTTTTT	CASSFGQNTGELFF	TRBJ2-2	once	TRBV5-1	-
TGTGCCAGCAGCTGGCCAGGGGCGGATACGCAGTATTTT	CASSWPGADTQYF	TRBJ2-3	once	TRBV7-3	-
TGTGCCAGTAGCGAGGCCCCCTGGGACACTGAAGCTTTCTTT	CASSEAPWDTEAFF	TRBJ1-1	-	TRBV19	-
TGCAGTGCTAGTAAGGACTCATACCTAACTCGGGCCCCAGGAGGCTACGAGCAGTACTTC	CSASKDSYLTRAPGGYEQYF	TRBJ2-7	-	TRBV20-1	-
TGTGCCAGCAGCCAAGACGTGACTTACACCGGGGAGCTGTTTTTT	CASSQDVTYTGELFF	TRBJ2-2	-	TRBV3-1/TRBV3-2	-
TGCGCCAGCAGCCCAGGGACTAGCGGGGGGAATGAGCAGTTCTTC	CASSPGTSGGNEQFF	TRBJ2-1	-	TRBV4-3	TRBD2
TGTGCCAGCAGCGTGGGACAAACGAACTATGGCTACACCTTC	CASSVGQTNYGYTF	TRBJ1-2	-	TRBV11-1	-
TGCAGTGCTAGTAGTGGGGCTAGGACAGATACGCAGTATTTT	CSASSGARTDTQYF	TRBJ2-3	-	TRBV20-1	-
TGCGCCAGCAGCCTTTCGAGAGGATTGGGGCCTACCAACACCGGGGAGCTGTTTTTT	CASSLSRGLGPTNTGELFF	TRBJ2-2	-	TRBV4-1	-
TGTGCCAGTAGTATCCCCCAATTTAGGCTCCGCGGGACCGGGGAGCTGTTTTTT	CASSIPQFRLRGTGELFF	TRBJ2-2	-	TRBV19	-
TGTGCCAGCTCACGAGGACAGGGGAATCAGCCCCAGCATTTT	CASSRGQGNQPQHF	TRBJ1-5	-	TRBV18	TRBD1
TGTGCCAGCAGCTTAGACTTTAACACCGGGGAGCTGTTTTTT	CASSLDFNTGELFF	TRBJ2-2	few	TRBV7-2	-
TGTGCCAGCAGCGAAACGGACACCGGGGAGCTGTTTTTT	CASSETDTGELFF	TRBJ2-2	-	TRBV7-3	-
TGCGCCAGCAGCCAGGTTAGAGGGACCGGGGAGCTGTTTTTT	CASSQVRGTGELFF	TRBJ2-2	-	TRBV4-3	-
TGCGCCAGCAGCCAACAACTAGCGGGGGGCCATGGCACAGATACGCAGTATTTT	CASSQQLAGGHGTDTQYF	TRBJ2-3	-	TRBV4-1	TRBD2
TGTGCCAGCAGTGCCCAGGGGAGCAATCAGCCCCAGCATTTT	CASSAQGSNQPQHF	TRBJ1-5	-	TRBV6-6	-
TGTGCCAGCAGCCAAGAAGGGACAGCTATTAATGAGCAGTTCTTC	CASSQEGTAINEQFF	TRBJ2-1	few	TRBV4-2	TRBD1
TGTGCCAGCAGTTACAGGGTTAACTACGAGCAGTACTTC	CASSYRVNYEQYF	TRBJ2-7	-	TRBV2	-
TGCAGTGCTAGTGCCAAGCGGGGGCCTAGGAATGAGCAGTTCTTC	CSASAKRGPRNEQFF	TRBJ2-1	-	TRBV20-1	TRBD2
TGTGCCAGCAGCGTAGCCGGGACAGGGGGCACTGAAGCTTTCTTT	CASSVAGTGGTEAFF	TRBJ1-1	-	TRBV9	TRBD1
TGTGCCAGCAGTCGACAGGGGGCGCGAGGTGGCTACACCTTC	CASSRQGARGGYTF	TRBJ1-2	-	TRBV14	TRBD1
TGTGCCACCAGCAGAGATGGGAGGGGGTACAATGAGCAGTTCTTC	CATSRDGRGYNEQFF	TRBJ2-1	-	TRBV15	-
TGTGCCAGCGGCCGGACAGTCTACGAGCAGTACTTC	CASGRTVYEQYF	TRBJ2-7	few	TRBV2	-
TGCGCCAGCAGTACGGGCGGGGGGGCGGATGAGCAGTTCTTC	CASSTGGGADEQFF	TRBJ2-1	-	TRBV4-1	TRBD2
TGTGCCAGCAGCCCCACCGGGACTAGCGGGGTCGAGCAGTTCTTC	CASSPTGTSGVEQFF	TRBJ2-1	-	TRBV3-1/TRBV3-2	TRBD2
TGTGCCAGCAGCTCAGCTAAGGGGGCGGATGGCTACACCTTC	CASSSAKGADGYTF	TRBJ1-2	-	TRBV5-4	TRBD1
TGTGCCAGCAAATACCAGGGGACTAGCAATCAGCCCCAGCATTTT	CASKYQGTSNQPQHF	TRBJ1-5	-	TRBV2	-
TGCGCCAGCAGCGAGGACATGGCCTATGGCTACACCTTC	CASSEDMAYGYTF	TRBJ1-2	once	TRBV4-3	-
TGTGCCACCAGCGGACAAGACCCCGGGACAGGGATGAGGATTTTTACCGGGGAGCTGTTTTTT	CATSGQDPGTGMRIFTGELFF	TRBJ2-2	-	TRBV15	TRBD1
TGCGCCAGCAGCCAAGATGCCGGGATGGCAGATAATTCACCCCTCCACTTT	CASSQDAGMADNSPLHF	TRBJ1-6	-	TRBV4-1	-
TGTGCCAGCAGGCCAACCCGGGAACGGAAGACCCAGTACTTC	CASRPTRERKTQYF	TRBJ2-5	once	TRBV5-4	-
TGTGCCAGCAGCCCGGAGGACAGGAAGAAGACCCAGTACTTC	CASSPEDRKKTQYF	TRBJ2-5	-	TRBV7-8	TRBD1
TGTGCCACCAGCAGAGATTCCCGGACAGGTCAGCCCCAGCATTTT	CATSRDSRTGQPQHF	TRBJ1-5	few	TRBV15	TRBD1
TGCGCCAGCAGCGTAACAGGGTCCCCTTTCGATGGCTACACCTTC	CASSVTGSPFDGYTF	TRBJ1-2	-	TRBV5-1	-
TGTGCCAGCAGTCGACAAGCTGGACTAGCATTCTGGGAGCAGTACTTC	CASSRQAGLAFWEQYF	TRBJ2-7	medium-sized	TRBV14	TRBD2
TGTGCCAGCAGCAAAGCGTTTGCCCCTTCCCCGGATGAAAAACTGTTTTTT	CASSKAFAPSPDEKLFF	TRBJ1-4	-	TRBV21-1	-
TGTGCCAGCAGCGTAACTAGCGGGGGGGCTTTTGATACGCAGTATTTT	CASSVTSGGAFDTQYF	TRBJ2-3	-	TRBV9	TRBD2
TGTGCCAGCTGGGACAGAAGCACAGATACGCAGTATTTT	CASWDRSTDTQYF	TRBJ2-3	-	TRBV28	TRBD1
TGTGCCAGCAAGTTGGGGACACTATTTTTT	CASKLGTLFF	TRBJ1-4	-	TRBV11-1	-
TGCAGCGTAACCGGACAGGGGTACAATCAGCCCCAGCATTTT	CSVTGQGYNQPQHF	TRBJ1-5	-	TRBV29-1	TRBD1
TGCGCCAGCAGCCAAGAAGGACAGGGGGATTCCAAAAACATTCAGTACTTC	CASSQEGQGDSKNIQYF	TRBJ2-4	-	TRBV4-1	TRBD1
TGTGCCAGCACTCAGACAGGGGGCAATGAGCAGTTCTTC	CASTQTGGNEQFF	TRBJ2-1	-	TRBV11-1	TRBD1
TGTGCCAGCAGCGGAGGGACTGTCTACAATGAGCAGTTCTTC	CASSGGTVYNEQFF	TRBJ2-1	-	TRBV7-9	-
TGTGCCAGCAGCGTATTACAGGGCTATGAGCAGTTCTTC	CASSVLQGYEQFF	TRBJ2-1	-	TRBV9	-